The 32 T cell receptor beta chains listed next were all sequenced from one sample in a study of blood T cell repertoires in COVID-19. Clones were read by immunoSEQ multiplex PCR, and TCRdb kept only the in-frame ones, dropping some. The sample has a few hundred thousand clones, 75% to 90% seen once. The sequenced sample consisted of peripheral blood. The receptors were gathered from a man aged 25-45 years with acute or convalescent COVID-19.

The chain uses TRBV12-5 and TRBJ1-6, with 8 bases aligning to TRBD1. The CDR3 is 15 residues long. Looked up from germline, CDR1 is LGHNT and CDR2 is FRNRAP. The V and J ends lost 5 bases and 6 bases, in that order; junction bases with no gene match: 6. The CDR3 sequence is CASGPGQGTNSPLHF. The CDR3 region has the DNA TGTGCTAGTGGTCCTGGACAGGGAACTAATTCACCCCTCCACTTT.

The chain employs TRBV10-3 and TRBJ2-3; the match to TRBD1 covers 9 bases. The CDR3 is 15 amino acids. Losses at the gene ends were 2 bases for V and 4 bases for J; bases not matched to a gene: 4. Germline lookup yields CDR1 ENHRY and CDR2 SYGVKD. The DNA of the CDR3 is TGTGCCATCAGTGAGAGGGGACAGGGAGCAGATACGCAGTATTTT. It codes for CAISERGQGADTQYF.

V usage is TRBV5-1 and J usage is TRBJ1-6; TRBD1 aligns across 11 bases. The CDR3 sequence is 17 residues long. The junction had 10 bases not matched to a gene; V was cut back by 6 bases and J by 5 bases. Germline V lookup: CDR1 SGHRS, CDR2 YFSETQ. DNA of the CDR3: TGCGCCAGCACCTGGACAGGGGGCGCTGGGGATAATTCACCCCTCCACTTT. Its protein product is CASTWTGGAGDNSPLHF.

The chain couples TRBV29-1 to TRBJ2-7, with D perhaps matching TRBD2 (6 bases). This CDR3 has 12 residues. Trimming stripped 5 bases from V and 5 bases from J, with 13 bases between. The V gene's germline CDR1 is SQVTM and CDR2 ANQGSEA. The CDR3 protein is CSVPGDGNEQYF. The CDR3 DNA sequence: TGCAGCGTTCCGGGGGATGGAAACGAGCAGTACTTC.

This chain connects TRBV13 to TRBJ2-1; tentatively, D is TRBD2 (6 bases). CDR1 and CDR2 from the germline V gene are PRHDT and FYEKMQ (reference sequence). V shed 5 bases and J shed 2 bases, with 16 bases lying between them. This CDR3 contains 16 residues. Written as DNA, the CDR3 is TGTGCCAGCAGCACGTACGCTAGCGCGACCTACAATGAGCAGTTCTTC. Protein sequence: CASSTYASATYNEQFF.

The V call is TRBV7-2, the J call TRBJ2-1, with 11 nucleotides matching TRBD2. The CDR3 runs to 17 residues. The V gene end was trimmed by 5 bases and the J gene end by 4 bases; junction bases not matched to a gene: 10. Germline V gene data show CDR1 as SGHTA and CDR2 as FQGNSA. Here the CDR3 DNA reads TGTGCCAGCAGCCATCGACGGGGGACTAGCGGTTACAATGAGCAGTTCTTC. Translated: CASSHRRGTSGYNEQFF.

The genes are TRBV5-5 and TRBJ1-5, with D perhaps matching TRBD1 (5 bases). The germline V gene has CDR1 SGHKS and CDR2 YYEKEE (reference sequence). Trimming took off 4 bases at V and 0 bases at J, with 23 bases between the two ends. The CDR3 covers 19 residues. The CDR3 DNA follows: TGTGCCAGCAGCCGCCAGTCGGGACTTTCCTCCCATAGCAATCAGCCCCAGCATTTT. Amino acid sequence: CASSRQSGLSSHSNQPQHF. The full variable domain, rest sourced from reference TRBV5-5 and TRBJ1-5, is DAGVTQSPTHLIKTRGQQVTLRCSPISGHKSVSWYQQVLGQGPQFIFQYYEKEERGRGNFPDRFSARQFPNYSSELNVNALLLGDSALYLCASSRQSGLSSHSNQPQHFGDGTRLSIL.

The V call is TRBV25-1, the J call TRBJ2-7; TRBD1 matches at 9 bases. CDR1 and CDR2 from the germline V gene are MGHDK and SYGVNS. The CDR3 length is 16 residues. V gave up 7 bases and J gave up 1 base; unmatched junction bases: 11. The CDR3 nucleotides read TGTGCCAGCACCCCTGGGCGAGACAGGGGGTCCTACGAGCAGTACTTC. It encodes CASTPGRDRGSYEQYF.

The chain joins TRBV2 to TRBJ1-5; D not certain. CDR3 size: 12 residues. The germline gives CDR1 SNHLY, CDR2 FYNNEI. Trimming took off 8 bases at V and 6 bases at J, with 11 bases between the two ends. CDR3: CASGLDGQPQHF. The CDR3 region has the DNA TGTGCCAGCGGCCTTGATGGTCAGCCCCAGCATTTT.

To note about this clone: Its ends do not fully match the called genes, so a read error is possible. This chain joins TRBV29-1 and TRBJ1-4; unclear D gene. CDR1 is SQVTM, CDR2 ANQGSEA, per germline. This CDR3 is built from 14 residues. In DNA, the CDR3 is TGCAGCGTGGAAGGGCGAGGGAATAATGAAAAACTGTTTTTT. Translating gives CSVEGRGNNEKLFF.

This chain links TRBV18 with TRBJ1-4; D ambiguous. Germline V CDR1 and CDR2: KGHSH, LQKENI. The CDR3 covers 14 residues. Trimming stripped 2 bases from V and 7 bases from J, with 11 bases between. The CDR3 DNA sequence: TGTGCCAGCTCACCAGGCAGGCAAGGTGAAAAACTGTTTTTT. Translating it yields CASSPGRQGEKLFF.

V gene TRBV27 combines with J gene TRBJ1-1; maybe TRBD1 (5 bases). V lost 5 bases and J 4 bases, leaving 20 bases between the germline ends. Germline CDR1 reads MNHEY; CDR2 reads SMNVEV (reference sequence). This CDR3 has 16 residues. CDR3 region: CASSGRVGRGGTEAFF. The DNA of the CDR3 is TGTGCCAGCAGTGGTAGGGTCGGGAGGGGCGGCACTGAAGCTTTCTTT.

CDR3 nucleotide sequence: TGTGCCACCATCGCGCGGGGCTATGGCTACACCTTC. Its protein is CATIARGYGYTF. The chain uses TRBV28 and TRBJ1-2; D remains ambiguous. With 10 bases removed from V and 4 bases from J, the gap between germline ends came to 13 bases. From germline, CDR1 is MDHEN and CDR2 SYDVKM. The CDR3 runs 12 residues.

The rearrangement links TRBV12-3 or TRBV12-4 to TRBJ1-1; tentative D call: TRBD1 (6 bases). Trimming took off 7 bases at V and 2 bases at J, with 8 bases between the two ends. The CDR3 has 12 amino acids. CDR3 residues: CASTGDNTEAFF. CDR3 nucleotides: TGTGCCAGCACAGGGGATAACACTGAAGCTTTCTTT.

The chain joins TRBV7-2 to TRBJ2-2; the D is unclear. Trimming cost V 6 bases and J 1 base, with 9 bases left between them. The CDR3 totals 14 residues. The V gene's germline CDR1 is SGHTA and CDR2 FQGNSA. In DNA form, the CDR3 reads TGTGCCAGCAGTGCAAAGCGGAACACCGGGGAGCTGTTTTTT. Its translation is CASSAKRNTGELFF. Supplemented by reference TRBV7-2 and TRBJ2-2, the full variable domain reads GAGVSQSPSNKVTEKGKDVELRCDPISGHTALYWYRQSLGQGLEFLIYFQGNSAPDKSGLPSDRFSAERTGGSVSTLTIQRTQQEDSAVYLCASSAKRNTGELFFGEGSRLTVL.

V and J are TRBV10-1 and TRBJ2-1; D is ambiguous. V was shortened by 4 bases and J by 0 bases, with 10 bases between the two germline ends. Germline lookup yields CDR1 WNHNN and CDR2 SYGVQD (reference sequence). The CDR3 consists of 15 residues. The CDR3 sequence: CASSVVSGSYNEQFF. The CDR3 nucleotides read TGCGCCAGCAGTGTTGTTTCGGGCTCCTACAATGAGCAGTTCTTC.

This clone was seen a few times. V gene TRBV19 combines with J gene TRBJ1-1; D gene unclear. V lost 6 bases to trimming and J lost 6 bases, with 8 bases between them. This CDR3 is built from 11 residues. CDR1 and CDR2 (germline): LNHDA, SQIVND (reference sequence). The CDR3 loop reads CASSLRAEAFF. CDR3 DNA: TGTGCCAGTAGCCTCCGGGCTGAAGCTTTCTTT.

As to this clone: The junction shows a germline mismatch at one end, possibly a read error. The rearrangement uses TRBV7-7 and TRBJ2-7; tentatively, D is TRBD2 (5 bases). The germline gives CDR1 SSHAT, CDR2 FNYEAQ (reference sequence). The CDR3 runs 13 residues. CDR3 amino acids: CASSLDRGYEQYF. The CDR3 DNA follows: TGTGCTAGCAGCTTAGACCGGGGCTACGAGCAGTACTTC.

In its sample, this clone was seen a few times. This chain connects TRBV29-1 to TRBJ2-1; D is possibly TRBD2 (5 bases). Germline V CDR1 and CDR2: SQVTM, ANQGSEA. V lost 1 base to trimming and J lost 13 bases, with 8 bases between them. The CDR3 is 10 amino acids. CDR3 bases: TGCAGCGTTGAAGTGACTAAACAGTTCTTC. Its protein is CSVEVTKQFF.

This clone was seen only a few times. The J gene is TRBJ2-2, the V gene TRBV9, with D hard to call. Trimming cost V 4 bases and J 6 bases, with 13 bases left between them. Germline CDR1 and CDR2: SGDLS and YYNGEE. The CDR3 is made up of 14 amino acids. This CDR3 is CASSPLQSPGELFF. The CDR3 DNA reads TGTGCCAGCAGCCCGCTCCAGTCCCCCGGGGAGCTGTTTTTT.

The chain has TRBV28 and TRBJ2-7, with D perhaps matching TRBD2 (6 bases). Germline V gene sequence: CDR1 MDHEN, CDR2 SYDVKM. This CDR3 has 12 residues. The germline V and J ends were trimmed by 7 bases and 3 bases, with 10 bases remaining between them. The CDR3 nucleotides are TGTGCCAGCAAAGCCGGGAGCTACGAGCAGTACTTC. This encodes CASKAGSYEQYF. The whole variable domain, remainder taken from reference TRBV28 and TRBJ2-7, is DVKVTQSSRYLVKRTGEKVFLECVQDMDHENMFWYRQDPGLGLRLIYFSYDVKMKEKGDIPEGYSVSREKKERFSLILESASTNQTSMYLCASKAGSYEQYFGPGTRLTVT.

V usage is TRBV28 and J usage is TRBJ1-4, with 7 bases fitting TRBD1. Trimming took 6 bases from V and 7 from J; bases not matched to a gene: 11. The CDR3 is 15 amino acids. Germline V gene lookup returns CDR1 MDHEN and CDR2 SYDVKM. The CDR3: CASRSIGGLGEKLFF. The CDR3 nucleotides are TGTGCCAGCAGGTCTATAGGGGGCTTGGGTGAAAAACTGTTTTTT.

The chain couples TRBV3-1 (or the pseudogene TRBV3-2) to TRBJ2-7; D uncertain. V gave up 5 bases and J gave up 0 bases, with 14 bases separating them. Germline V gene data show CDR1 as LGHDT and CDR2 as YNNKEL (reference sequence). The CDR3 has 15 amino acids. The CDR3 nucleotides are TGTGCCAGCAGCTCTAGACGGGTTAGCTCCTACGAGCAGTACTTC. It yields the protein CASSSRRVSSYEQYF.

For this clone: Other nucleotide sequences in the sample specify the same CDR3. The gene calls are TRBV18 and TRBJ1-4, with 11 bases matching TRBD1. The germline CDR1 and CDR2 sequences are KGHSH and LQKENI. V was pared by 4 bases and J by 5 bases, with 0 bases of the junction left unmatched. The length of the CDR3 is 14 residues. DNA for the CDR3: TGTGCCAGCTCACGGGACAGGGGGAATGAAAAACTGTTTTTT. It yields the protein CASSRDRGNEKLFF.

This sequence joins TRBV14 and TRBJ2-7; 7 bases match TRBD1. Germline V lookup: CDR1 SGHDN, CDR2 FVKESK. Trimming cost V 4 bases and J 1 base; bases outside gene matches: 7. This CDR3 is built from 15 residues. The CDR3, as DNA: TGTGCCAGCAGCCTCAGACCGGGACAGTCCTACGAGCAGTACTTC. It is translated as CASSLRPGQSYEQYF. The entire variable domain, with the rest obtained from reference TRBV14 and TRBJ2-7, is as follows: EAGVTQFPSHSVIEKGQTVTLRCDPISGHDNLYWYRRVMGKEIKFLLHFVKESKQDESGMPNNRFLAERTGGTYSTLKVQPAELEDSGVYFCASSLRPGQSYEQYFGPGTRLTVT.

The genes are TRBV7-9 and TRBJ2-7; the match to TRBD2 covers 7 bases. Germline loops: CDR1 SEHNR, CDR2 FQNEAQ (reference sequence). This CDR3 comprises 14 residues. The V segment lost 1 base and the J segment 6 bases; nucleotides outside the gene matches: 6. The CDR3 is CASSLGGRGFEQYF. Here the CDR3 DNA reads TGTGCCAGCAGCTTAGGCGGGAGAGGTTTCGAGCAGTACTTC.

This chain joins TRBV19 and TRBJ2-3; D gene uncertain. The V and J ends lost 6 bases and 4 bases respectively, with 17 bases between them. CDR1 and CDR2 (germline): LNHDA, SQIVND (reference sequence). The CDR3 spans 15 residues. CDR3 in amino acids: CASSKIARSADTQYF. The CDR3 nucleotides read TGTGCCAGTAGCAAAATAGCCCGCTCAGCAGATACGCAGTATTTT. The complete variable domain, with remaining parts taken from reference TRBV19 and TRBJ2-3, reads DGGITQSPKYLFRKEGQNVTLSCEQNLNHDAMYWYRQDPGQGLRLIYYSQIVNDFQKGDIAEGYSVSREKKESFPLTVTSAQKNPTAFYLCASSKIARSADTQYFGPGTRLTVL.

This clone showed up just once. The chain links TRBV9 to TRBJ2-1; TRBD2 aligns across 9 bases. V shed 1 base and J 4 bases; nucleotides not matched to a gene: 3. Germline assignment: CDR1 SGDLS and CDR2 YYNGEE. The CDR3 loop spans 15 amino acids. Written as DNA, the CDR3 is TGTGCCAGCAGCGTAAGCCTAGCGGGGTACAATGAGCAGTTCTTC. Amino acids: CASSVSLAGYNEQFF. Combining the CDR3 with reference TRBV9 and TRBJ2-1 gives the whole variable domain DSGVTQTPKHLITATGQRVTLRCSPRSGDLSVYWYQQSLDQGLQFLIQYYNGEERAKGNILERFSAQQFPDLHSELNLSSLELGDSALYFCASSVSLAGYNEQFFGPGTRLTVL.

This clone was seen only once. The V gene is TRBV28, the J gene TRBJ1-5; 7 positions agree with TRBD1. There are 15 residues in the CDR3. The trim removed 3 bases at V and 3 bases at J, leaving 5 bases unmatched. Germline V gene data show CDR1 as MDHEN and CDR2 as SYDVKM. In DNA, the CDR3 is TGTGCCAGCAGTTTTCCGGGACAGATCAATCAGCCCCAGCATTTT. Protein sequence: CASSFPGQINQPQHF. The full variable domain, its missing parts supplied by reference TRBV28 and TRBJ1-5, is DVKVTQSSRYLVKRTGEKVFLECVQDMDHENMFWYRQDPGLGLRLIYFSYDVKMKEKGDIPEGYSVSREKKERFSLILESASTNQTSMYLCASSFPGQINQPQHFGDGTRLSIL.

V usage is TRBV5-1 and J usage is TRBJ2-5; TRBD1 aligns across 8 bases. J gave up 5 bases and V 0 bases, and 6 bases lay outside the gene matches. This CDR3 has 15 residues. Germline values: CDR1 SGHRS, CDR2 YFSETQ. In DNA, the CDR3 is TGCGCCAGCAGCTTGGCAGGGGGCGAGGTCGAGACCCAGTACTTC. This sequence encodes CASSLAGGEVETQYF.

V is TRBV18 and J is TRBJ1-1, with no clear D. The CDR3 spans 13 residues. The V gene lost 7 bases and the J gene lost 0 bases, with 9 bases spanning the gap. Germline V CDR1 and CDR2: KGHSH, LQKENI. CDR3 coding DNA: TGTGCCAGCTTAAAGAGTATGAACACTGAAGCTTTCTTT. Amino acids: CASLKSMNTEAFF.

V is TRBV9 and J is TRBJ1-2; D might be TRBD1 (6 bases). The CDR3 totals 14 residues. Per the germline V gene, CDR1 is SGDLS and CDR2 is YYNGEE. V lost 0 bases and J lost 8, with 14 bases in between. As DNA, the CDR3 is TGTGCCAGCAGCGTAGTTGCAGGGGCGAGCGGCTACACCTTC. Residues: CASSVVAGASGYTF.